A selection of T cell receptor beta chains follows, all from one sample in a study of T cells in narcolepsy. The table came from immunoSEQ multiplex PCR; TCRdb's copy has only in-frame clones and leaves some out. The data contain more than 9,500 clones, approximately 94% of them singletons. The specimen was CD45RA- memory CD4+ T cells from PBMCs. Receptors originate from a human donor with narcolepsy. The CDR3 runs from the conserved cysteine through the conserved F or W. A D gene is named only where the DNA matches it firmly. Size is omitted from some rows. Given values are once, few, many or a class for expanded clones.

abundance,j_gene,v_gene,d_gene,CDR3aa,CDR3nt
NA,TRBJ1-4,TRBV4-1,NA,CASSHGRTNEKLFF,TGCGCCAGCAGCCACGGACGGACTAATGAAAAACTGTTTTTT
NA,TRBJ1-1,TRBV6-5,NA,CASSHQRANTEAFF,TGTGCCAGCAGCCATCAGAGGGCGAACACTGAAGCTTTCTTT
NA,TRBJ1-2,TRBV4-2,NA,CASSQDRDYGYTF,TGTGCCAGCAGCCAAGATCGAGATTATGGCTACACCTTC
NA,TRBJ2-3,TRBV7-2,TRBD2,CASSLLSGGDTQYF,TGTGCCAGCAGCTTATTATCGGGGGGGGATACGCAGTATTTT
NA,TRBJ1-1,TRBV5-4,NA,CASSAAVRNTEAFF,TGTGCCAGCAGCGCCGCAGTGAGAAACACTGAAGCTTTCTTT
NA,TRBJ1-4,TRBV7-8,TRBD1,CASSGRQGIEKLFF,TGTGCCAGCAGCGGAAGACAGGGAATTGAAAAACTGTTTTTT
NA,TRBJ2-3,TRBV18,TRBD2,CASSPLGSGATDTQYF,TGTGCCAGCTCACCACTGGGTAGCGGGGCTACAGATACGCAGTATTTT
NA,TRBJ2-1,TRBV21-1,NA,CASNDRGEQFF,TGTGCCAGCAACGACAGGGGTGAGCAGTTCTTC
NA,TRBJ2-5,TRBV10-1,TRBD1,CASSESGGTVQETQYF,TGCGCCAGCAGTGAGTCGGGTGGGACAGTCCAAGAGACCCAGTACTTC
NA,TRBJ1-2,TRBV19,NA,CASSIGRPGNYGYTF,TGTGCCAGTAGTATTGGTAGGCCAGGGAACTATGGCTACACCTTC
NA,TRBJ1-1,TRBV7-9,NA,CASSLDSSTAEAFF,TGTGCCAGCAGCTTAGACTCCAGCACCGCTGAAGCTTTCTTT
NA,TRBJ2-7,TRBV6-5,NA,CASSTHSYEQYF,TGTGCCAGCAGCACTCACAGCTACGAGCAGTACTTC
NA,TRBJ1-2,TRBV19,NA,CARRARGGAANYGYTF,TGTGCCCGTAGAGCCCGGGGGGGGGCAGCTAACTATGGCTACACCTTC
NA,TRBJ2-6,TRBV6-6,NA,CASSYVGAGANVLTF,TGTGCCAGCAGTTATGTTGGGGCTGGGGCCAACGTCCTGACTTTC
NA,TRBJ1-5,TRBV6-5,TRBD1,CASSYGTGAQPQHF,TGTGCCAGCAGTTACGGGACAGGGGCTCAGCCCCAGCATTTT
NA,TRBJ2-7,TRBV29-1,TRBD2,CSVGVAGGNEQYF,TGCAGCGTTGGTGTAGCGGGAGGAAACGAGCAGTACTTC
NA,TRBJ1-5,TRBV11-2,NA,CASSFLLPGTDSNQPQHF,TGTGCCAGCAGCTTCTTACTTCCCGGGACGGATAGCAATCAGCCCCAGCATTTT
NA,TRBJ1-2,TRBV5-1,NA,CASSSEQGPNGYTF,TGCGCCAGCAGCTCAGAACAGGGCCCCAATGGCTACACCTTC
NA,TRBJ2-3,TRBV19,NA,CASSPGLPSGTDTQYF,TGTGCCAGTAGTCCGGGACTCCCGAGTGGGACAGATACGCAGTATTTT
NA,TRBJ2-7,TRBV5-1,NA,CASSLISVARGSYEQYF,TGCGCCAGCAGCCTAATTTCGGTGGCACGGGGCTCCTACGAGCAGTACTTC
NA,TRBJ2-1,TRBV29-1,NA,CSVEVSGMAGQFF,TGCAGCGTTGAAGTTTCAGGGATGGCGGGGCAGTTCTTC
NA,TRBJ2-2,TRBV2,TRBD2,CATGLAGNTGELFF,TGTGCCACCGGACTAGCGGGAAACACCGGGGAGCTGTTTTTT
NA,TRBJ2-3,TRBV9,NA,CASSVSGARTDTQYF,TGTGCCAGCAGCGTGTCTGGAGCCCGCACAGATACGCAGTATTTT
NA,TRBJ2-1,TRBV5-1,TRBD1,CASSLDRGRSDEQFF,TGCGCCAGCAGCCTAGACAGGGGGCGCAGCGATGAGCAGTTCTTC
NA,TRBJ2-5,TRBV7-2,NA,CASSLAGTPQETQYF,TGTGCCAGCAGCTTAGCCGGGACTCCTCAAGAGACCCAGTACTTC
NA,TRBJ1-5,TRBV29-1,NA,CSVLLEGNQPQHF,TGCAGCGTCTTACTGGAGGGAAATCAGCCCCAGCATTTT
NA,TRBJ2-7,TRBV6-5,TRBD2,CASSEQRGYEQYF,TGTGCCAGCAGTGAACAGCGGGGCTACGAGCAGTACTTC
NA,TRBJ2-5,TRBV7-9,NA,CASSLNVGEETQYF,TGTGCCAGCAGCTTAAATGTGGGGGAAGAGACCCAGTACTTC
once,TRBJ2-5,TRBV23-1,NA,CASAGGGGPAQQETQYF,TGCGCCAGCGCCGGGGGCGGGGGACCCGCCCAACAAGAGACCCAGTACTTC
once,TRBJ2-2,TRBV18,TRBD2,CASSPPSGTQVGELFF,TGTGCCAGCTCACCTCCTAGCGGGACCCAGGTCGGGGAGCTGTTTTTT
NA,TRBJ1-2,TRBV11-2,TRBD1,CASSPLQGAHYGYTF,TGTGCCAGCAGCCCATTACAGGGGGCGCACTATGGCTACACCTTC
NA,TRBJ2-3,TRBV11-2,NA,CASSLLGGLQIDTQYF,TGTGCCAGCAGCCTCCTGGGAGGTTTACAAATAGATACGCAGTATTTT
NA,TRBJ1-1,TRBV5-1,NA,CASSPLGARTEAFF,TGCGCCAGCAGTCCCCTAGGCGCGAGAACTGAAGCTTTCTTT
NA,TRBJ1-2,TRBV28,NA,CASSEGYHNYGYTF,TGTGCCAGCAGTGAGGGTTATCACAACTATGGCTACACCTTC
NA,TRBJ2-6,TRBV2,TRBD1,CASSSDRVSGANVLTF,TGTGCCAGCAGCTCCGACAGGGTCTCTGGGGCCAACGTCCTGACTTTC
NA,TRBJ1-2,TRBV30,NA,CAWIQGKGNYGYTF,TGTGCCTGGATACAGGGAAAGGGAAACTATGGCTACACCTTC
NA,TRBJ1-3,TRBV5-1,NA,CASSLPPGNTIYF,TGCGCCAGCAGCTTACCACCTGGAAACACCATATATTTT
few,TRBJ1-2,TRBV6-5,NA,CASSYRPVTSNGYTF,TGTGCCAGCAGTTACCGCCCGGTCACCAGTAATGGCTACACCTTC
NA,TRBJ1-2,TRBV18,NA,CASSPPEEGGRGYTF,TGTGCCAGCTCACCACCGGAGGAGGGGGGTAGAGGCTACACCTTC
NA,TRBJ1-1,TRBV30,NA,CAWGGLNTEAFF,TGTGCTTGGGGGGGCTTGAACACTGAAGCTTTCTTT
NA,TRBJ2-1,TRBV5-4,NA,CASSPGWTSSYNEQFF,TGTGCCAGCAGCCCCGGGTGGACTTCCTCCTACAATGAGCAGTTCTTC
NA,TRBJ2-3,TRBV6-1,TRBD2,CASKPGGGTDTQYF,TGTGCCAGCAAACCGGGAGGGGGCACAGATACGCAGTATTTT
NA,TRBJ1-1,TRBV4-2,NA,CASSQGGVDTEAFF,TGTGCCAGCAGCCAAGGTGGGGTGGACACTGAAGCTTTCTTT
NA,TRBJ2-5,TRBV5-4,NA,CASSWGQETQYF,TGTGCCAGCAGCTGGGGACAAGAGACCCAGTACTTC
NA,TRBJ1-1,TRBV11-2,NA,CASSFGATEYTEAFF,TGTGCCAGCAGCTTCGGGGCGACGGAGTACACTGAAGCTTTCTTT
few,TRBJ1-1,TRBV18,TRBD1,CASSPTGFAEAFF,TGTGCCAGCTCTCCGACAGGGTTCGCTGAAGCTTTCTTT
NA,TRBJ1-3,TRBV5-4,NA,CASKTGSGNTIYF,TGTGCCAGCAAAACAGGCTCTGGAAACACCATATATTTT
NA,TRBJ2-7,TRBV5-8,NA,CASSLRPADYEQYF,TGTGCCAGCAGCTTGAGGCCGGCAGACTACGAGCAGTACTTC
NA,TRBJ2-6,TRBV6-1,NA,CAINSGANVLTF,TGTGCCATCAACTCTGGGGCCAACGTCCTGACTTTC